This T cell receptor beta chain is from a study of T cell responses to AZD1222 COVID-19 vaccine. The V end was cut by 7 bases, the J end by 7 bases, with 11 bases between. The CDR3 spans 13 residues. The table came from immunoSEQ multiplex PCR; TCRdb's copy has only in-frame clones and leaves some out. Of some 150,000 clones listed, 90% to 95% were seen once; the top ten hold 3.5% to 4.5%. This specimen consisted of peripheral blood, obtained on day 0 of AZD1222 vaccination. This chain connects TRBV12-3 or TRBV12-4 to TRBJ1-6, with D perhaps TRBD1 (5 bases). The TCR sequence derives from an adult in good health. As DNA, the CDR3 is TGTGCCAGCACCCAGCACAGGAATTCACCCCTCCACTTT. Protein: CASTQHRNSPLHF.